Following are 8 T cell receptor beta chains from one sample sequenced in a study of low-dose radiotherapy and immunotherapy resistance in tumors. First-strand cDNA relied on TRAV- and TRBV-specific primers spanning alpha and beta chains. TCRs were put through 20 to 25 PCR cycles of amplification with Phusion. A constant-region primer and the V-primer adapter served as the primer pair. TCRdb passed the reads through MiXCR, listing each CDR3 protein once. This sample yields some 100,000 distinct CDR3 sequences, of which less than 25% are seen a single time; approximately 4% belongs to the top ten. Time point specified: after trial treatment. Treatment in this sample: LDRT plus nivolumab, ipilimumab, low-dose cyclophosphamide and aspirin (RACIN trial). The sequences come from PBMCs, collected after low-dose radiotherapy plus immunotherapy. Receptors originate from a male donor with prostate cancer.

This clonotype was counted ten times or more. This chain uses TRBV24-1 with TRBJ2-3; D is uncertain. This CDR3 region has 13 residues. CDR1 is KGHDR and CDR2 is SFDVKD in the germline V gene. The V end was cut by 3 bases, the J end by 4 bases, with 7 bases between. The CDR3 here is CATSDPWADTQYF. The CDR3 nucleotides read TGTGCCACCAGTGATCCATGGGCAGATACGCAGTATTTT.

This clonotype was seen at least ten times. The chain recombines TRBV5-1 with TRBJ2-7; a weak D match, TRBD2 (5 bases). V was clipped by 5 bases and J by 3 bases, with 15 bases between them. This CDR3 contains 14 residues. CDR1 is SGHRS, CDR2 YFSETQ, per germline. The CDR3 region has the DNA TGCGCCAGCAGTCCAGACTATGTTGGCTACGAGCAGTACTTC. This gives the protein CASSPDYVGYEQYF.

Regarding this clonotype: It differs at one base from a far larger clone, so likely a read error. V gene TRBV4-1 combines with J gene TRBJ2-7; 10 bases fit TRBD2. The germline V gene encodes CDR1 MGHRA and CDR2 YSYEKL. The CDR3 runs to 18 residues. J lost 7 bases, V lost 6 bases, and 21 bases had no gene match. CDR3 protein: CASRDGVSGGSLYNEQYF. CDR3 DNA sequence: TGCGCCAGCAGGGACGGGGTTAGCGGGGGGTCCCTCTACAATGAGCAGTACTTC.

The chain combines TRBV27 with TRBJ1-2; 10 nucleotides line up with TRBD1. From germline, CDR1 is MNHEY and CDR2 SMNVEV (reference sequence). This CDR3 comprises 16 residues. The ends lost 4 bases at V and 8 bases at J; junction bases unmatched: 13. The CDR3 DNA follows: TGTGCCAGCAGTTCCCTGGGACAGGGGACGAGGCAAGGCTACACCTTC. Amino acid sequence: CASSSLGQGTRQGYTF.

In this sample, this clonotype turned up many times. The V gene is TRBV7-9, the J gene TRBJ2-7; perhaps TRBD1 as D (5 bases). Germline CDR1 reads SEHNR; CDR2 reads FQNEAQ (reference sequence). The CDR3 covers 14 residues. The V end was cut by 3 bases, the J end by 2 bases, with 11 bases between. The CDR3 loop is CASSLQTVTYEQYF. The CDR3 DNA sequence: TGTGCCAGCAGCTTGCAGACAGTGACCTACGAGCAGTACTTC.

The DNA of the CDR3 is TGTGCCAGCAGTTTACAACAGGGGCACGAGCAGTACTTC. Its translation: CASSLQQGHEQYF. V is TRBV28 and J is TRBJ2-7, with TRBD1 identical over 7 bases. Losses at the gene ends were 2 bases for V and 5 bases for J; bases not matched to a gene: 3. The CDR3 loop spans 13 amino acids. Germline V gene lookup returns CDR1 MDHEN and CDR2 SYDVKM.

The rearrangement links TRBV18 to TRBJ2-5; TRBD2 agrees at 12 bases. The CDR3 is made up of 16 amino acids. Germline CDR1 KGHSH, CDR2 LQKENI. J gave up 3 bases and V 8 bases, and 10 bases lay outside the gene matches. CDR3: CASATRLAGVEETQYF. The CDR3 region has the DNA TGTGCCAGCGCAACTCGACTAGCGGGAGTCGAAGAGACCCAGTACTTC. The complete variable domain, with remaining parts taken from reference TRBV18 and TRBJ2-5, reads NAGVMQNPRHLVRRRGQEARLRCSPMKGHSHVYWYRQLPEEGLKFMVYLQKENIIDESGMPKERFSAEFPKEGPSILRIQQVVRGDSAAYFCASATRLAGVEETQYFGPGTRLLVL.

The chain combines TRBV7-6 with TRBJ1-3; D is unclear. CDR1 and CDR2 from the germline V gene are SGHVS and FNYEAQ. Trimming took off 5 bases at V and 2 bases at J, with 10 bases between the two ends. The length of the CDR3 is 14 residues. CDR3 bases: TGTGCCAGCAGCCCCTCCGTGCCTGGAAACACCATATATTTT. Translation: CASSPSVPGNTIYF.